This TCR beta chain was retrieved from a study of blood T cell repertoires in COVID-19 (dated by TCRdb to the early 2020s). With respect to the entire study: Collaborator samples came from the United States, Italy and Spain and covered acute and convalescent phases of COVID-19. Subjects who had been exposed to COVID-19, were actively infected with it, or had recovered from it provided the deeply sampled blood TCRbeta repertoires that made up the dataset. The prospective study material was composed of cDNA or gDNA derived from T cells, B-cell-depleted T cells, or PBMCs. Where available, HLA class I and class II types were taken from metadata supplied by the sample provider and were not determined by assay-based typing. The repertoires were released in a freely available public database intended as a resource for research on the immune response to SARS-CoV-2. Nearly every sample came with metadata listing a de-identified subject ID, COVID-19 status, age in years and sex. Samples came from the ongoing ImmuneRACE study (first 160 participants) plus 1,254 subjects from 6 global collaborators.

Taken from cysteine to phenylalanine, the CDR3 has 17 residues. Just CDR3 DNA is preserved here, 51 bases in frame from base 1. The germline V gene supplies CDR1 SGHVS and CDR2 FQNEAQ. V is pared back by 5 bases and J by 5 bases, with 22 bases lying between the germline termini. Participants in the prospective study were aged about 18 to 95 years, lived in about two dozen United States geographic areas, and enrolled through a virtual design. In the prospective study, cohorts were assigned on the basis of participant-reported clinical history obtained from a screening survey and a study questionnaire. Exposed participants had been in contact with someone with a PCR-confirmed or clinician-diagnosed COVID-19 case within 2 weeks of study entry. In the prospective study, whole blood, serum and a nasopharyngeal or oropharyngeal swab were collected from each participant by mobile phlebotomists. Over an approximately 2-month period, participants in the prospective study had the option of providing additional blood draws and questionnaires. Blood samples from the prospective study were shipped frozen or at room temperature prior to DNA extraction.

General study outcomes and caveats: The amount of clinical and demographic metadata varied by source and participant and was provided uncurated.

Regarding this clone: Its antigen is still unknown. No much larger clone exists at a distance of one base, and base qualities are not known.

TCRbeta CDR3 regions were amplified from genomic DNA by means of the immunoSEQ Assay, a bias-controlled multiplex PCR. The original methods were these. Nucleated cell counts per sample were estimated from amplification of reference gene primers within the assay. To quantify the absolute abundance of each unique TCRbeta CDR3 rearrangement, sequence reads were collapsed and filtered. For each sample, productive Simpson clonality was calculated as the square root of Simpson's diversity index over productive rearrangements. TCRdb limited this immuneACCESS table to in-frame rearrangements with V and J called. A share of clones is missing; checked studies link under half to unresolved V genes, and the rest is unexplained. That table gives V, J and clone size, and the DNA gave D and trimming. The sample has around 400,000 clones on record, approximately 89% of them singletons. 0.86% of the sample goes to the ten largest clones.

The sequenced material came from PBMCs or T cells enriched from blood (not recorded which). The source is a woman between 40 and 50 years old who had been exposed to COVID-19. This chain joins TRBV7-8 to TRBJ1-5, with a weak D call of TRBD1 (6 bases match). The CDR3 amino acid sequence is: CASSVGGNRAWDQPQHF. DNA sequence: TGTGCCAGCAGCGTAGGGGGAAACAGGGCTTGGGATCAGCCCCAGCATTTT.